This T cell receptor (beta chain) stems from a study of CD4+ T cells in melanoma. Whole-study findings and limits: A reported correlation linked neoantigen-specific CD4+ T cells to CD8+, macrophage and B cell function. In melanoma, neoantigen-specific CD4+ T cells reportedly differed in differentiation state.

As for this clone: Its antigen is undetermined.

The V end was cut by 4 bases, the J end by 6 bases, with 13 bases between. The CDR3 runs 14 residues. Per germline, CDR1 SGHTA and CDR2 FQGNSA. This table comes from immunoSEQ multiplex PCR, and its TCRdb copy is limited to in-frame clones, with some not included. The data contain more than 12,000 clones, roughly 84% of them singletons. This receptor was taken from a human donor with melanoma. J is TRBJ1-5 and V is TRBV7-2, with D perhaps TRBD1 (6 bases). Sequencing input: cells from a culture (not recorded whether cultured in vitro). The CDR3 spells CASSSQGGGQPQHF. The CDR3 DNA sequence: TGTGCCAGCAGCTCACAGGGAGGGGGTCAGCCCCAGCATTTT.